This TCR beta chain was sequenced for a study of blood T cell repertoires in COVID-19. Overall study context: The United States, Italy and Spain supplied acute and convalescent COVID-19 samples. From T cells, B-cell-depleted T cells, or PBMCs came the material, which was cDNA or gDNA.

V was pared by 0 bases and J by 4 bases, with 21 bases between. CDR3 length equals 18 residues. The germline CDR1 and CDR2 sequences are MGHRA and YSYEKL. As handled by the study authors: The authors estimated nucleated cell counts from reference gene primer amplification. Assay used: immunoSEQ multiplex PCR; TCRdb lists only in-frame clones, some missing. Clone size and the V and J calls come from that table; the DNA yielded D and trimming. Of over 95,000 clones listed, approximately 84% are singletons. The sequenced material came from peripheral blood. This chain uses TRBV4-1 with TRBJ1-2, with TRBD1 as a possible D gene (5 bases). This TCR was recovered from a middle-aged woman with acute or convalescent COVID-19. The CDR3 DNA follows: TGCGCCAGCAGCCAAGATACACCGACAGACCAATTCCCCTATGGCTACACCTTC. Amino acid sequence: CASSQDTPTDQFPYGYTF.